This entry features one T cell receptor (beta chain) sequence. No antigen is known for it. These data belong to a study of cytomegalovirus exposure and HLA in healthy donors. General study points: Immune exposure was documented only through CMV serostatus. Both high specificity and high sensitivity reportedly marked the classifier's diagnosis of cytomegalovirus status. Sequencing likely caused a cluster of highly shared sequence variants.

With 60 Vbeta and 13 Jbeta primers, the PCR was carried out. Authors' processing steps: As a later analysis found, there were approximately 80 million unique TCR beta chains, of which roughly 11 million were shared. The protocol was immunoSEQ multiplex PCR, while the TCRdb copy is restricted to in-frame clones and leaves out a portion. V, J and clone size reflect that table, while D and trimming were determined from the DNA. In the table there are over 150,000 clones, 70% to 80% of which are singletons. The CDR3 has 14 amino acids. Germline CDR1 reads SGHNT; CDR2 reads YENEEA. Trimming cost V 5 bases and J 2 bases, with 7 bases left between them.

The chain uses TRBV11-3 and TRBJ2-6, with unresolved D. The TCR originated in a girl aged 10 to 17 in good health and CMV-seropositive. The sample was PBMCs. CDR3 region: CASSRHPGANVLTF. CDR3 coding DNA: TGTGCCAGCAGCCGACATCCTGGGGCCAACGTCCTGACTTTC.